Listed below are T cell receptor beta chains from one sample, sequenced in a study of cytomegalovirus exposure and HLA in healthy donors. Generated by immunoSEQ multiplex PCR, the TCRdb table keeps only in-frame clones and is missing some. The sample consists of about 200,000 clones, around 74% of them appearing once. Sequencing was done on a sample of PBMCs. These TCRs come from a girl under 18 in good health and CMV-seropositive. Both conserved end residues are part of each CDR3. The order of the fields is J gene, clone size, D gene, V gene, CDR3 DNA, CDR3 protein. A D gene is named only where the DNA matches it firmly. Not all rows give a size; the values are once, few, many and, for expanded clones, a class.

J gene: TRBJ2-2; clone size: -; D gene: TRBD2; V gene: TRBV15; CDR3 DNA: TGTGCCACCAGCAGTCGGGCGGGGGGGAATCTCGGGGAGCTGTTTTTT; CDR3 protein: CATSSRAGGNLGELFF
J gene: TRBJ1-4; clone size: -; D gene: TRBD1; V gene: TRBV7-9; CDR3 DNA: TGTGCCAGCAGCTTAGGGGAAACAGGGGGCACTAATGAAAAACTGTTTTTT; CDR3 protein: CASSLGETGGTNEKLFF
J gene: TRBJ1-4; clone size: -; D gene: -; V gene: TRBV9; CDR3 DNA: TGTGCCAGCAGCGCGGACAGCTCTAATGAAAAACTGTTTTTT; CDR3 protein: CASSADSSNEKLFF
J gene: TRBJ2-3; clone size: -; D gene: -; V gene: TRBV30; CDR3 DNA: TGTGCCTGGAGCAGGCAGGGCACAGATACGCAGTATTTT; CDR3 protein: CAWSRQGTDTQYF
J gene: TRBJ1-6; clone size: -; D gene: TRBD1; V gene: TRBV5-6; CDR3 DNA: TGTGCCAGCAGCTTGGGACAGGGCGGTTCACCCCTCCACTTT; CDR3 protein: CASSLGQGGSPLHF
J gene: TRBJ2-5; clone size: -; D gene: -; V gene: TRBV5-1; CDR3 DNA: TGCGCCAGCAGCTTGGTCGCAGGGGACGAGGAGCAGTACTTC; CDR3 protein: CASSLVAGDEEQYF
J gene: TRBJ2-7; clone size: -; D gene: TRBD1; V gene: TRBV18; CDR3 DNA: TGTGCCAGCTCACAGGGACAGGGTAAATTCTACGAGCAGTACTTC; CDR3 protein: CASSQGQGKFYEQYF
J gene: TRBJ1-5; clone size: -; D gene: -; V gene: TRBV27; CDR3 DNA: TGTGCCAGCAGTTCCCTCGGGTCCACTGGCAATCAGCCCCAGCATTTT; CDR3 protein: CASSSLGSTGNQPQHF
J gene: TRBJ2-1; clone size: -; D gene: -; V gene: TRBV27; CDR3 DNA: TGTGCCAGCAGTTACGCAGGGTGGCATGAGCAGTTCTTC; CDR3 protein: CASSYAGWHEQFF
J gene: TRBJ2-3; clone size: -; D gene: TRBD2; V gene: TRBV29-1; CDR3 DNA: TGCAGCGTTGAACGAGCGGGGGCTGATACGCAGTATTTT; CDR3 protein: CSVERAGADTQYF
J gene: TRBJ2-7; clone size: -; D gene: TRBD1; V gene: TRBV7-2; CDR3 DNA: TGTGCCAGCAGCTTAGAGACAGGGCGCGAGCAGTACTTC; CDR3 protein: CASSLETGREQYF
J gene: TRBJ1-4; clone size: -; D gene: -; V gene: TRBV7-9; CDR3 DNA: TGTGCCAGCAGCTCCGGATTGACTGCAACTAATGAAAAACTGTTTTTT; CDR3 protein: CASSSGLTATNEKLFF
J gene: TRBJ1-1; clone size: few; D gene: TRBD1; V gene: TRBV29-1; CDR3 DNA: TGCAGCGTTGGGACAGGTCGGGACACTGAAGCTTTCTTT; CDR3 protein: CSVGTGRDTEAFF
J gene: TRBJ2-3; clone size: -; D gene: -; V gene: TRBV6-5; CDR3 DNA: TGTGCCAGCAGACCAGACGCGGCAGATACGCAGTATTTT; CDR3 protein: CASRPDAADTQYF
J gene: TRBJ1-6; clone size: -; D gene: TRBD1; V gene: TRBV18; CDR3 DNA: TGTGCCAGCTCACCGACAGGGTTGGGCGATTCACCCCTCCACTTT; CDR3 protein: CASSPTGLGDSPLHF
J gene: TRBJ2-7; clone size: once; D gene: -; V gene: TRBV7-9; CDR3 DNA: TGTGCCAGCAGCTTCAACTCCAACGATCTCCGACTGTACTTC; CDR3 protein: CASSFNSNDLRLYF
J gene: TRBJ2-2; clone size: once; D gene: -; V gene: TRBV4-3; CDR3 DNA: TGCGCCAGCAGCCAAGGGGGCAGGGGACCCGGGGAGCTGTTTTTT; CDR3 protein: CASSQGGRGPGELFF
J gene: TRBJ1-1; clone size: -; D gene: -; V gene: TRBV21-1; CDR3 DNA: TGTGCCAGCAGCATGCCGGGACAGGGGGCGAACACTGAAGCTTTCTTT; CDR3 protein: CASSMPGQGANTEAFF
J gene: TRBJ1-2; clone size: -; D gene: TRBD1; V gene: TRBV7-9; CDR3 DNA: TGTGCCAGCACCGCCTCGTCAGGGGGCAGAAGCGTGGGGGGCTACACCTTC; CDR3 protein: CASTASSGGRSVGGYTF
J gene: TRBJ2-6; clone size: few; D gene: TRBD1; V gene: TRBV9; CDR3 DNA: TGTGCCAGCAGCGGCCCGGGACAGGGGTTTGGGGCCAACGTCCTGACTTTC; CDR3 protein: CASSGPGQGFGANVLTF
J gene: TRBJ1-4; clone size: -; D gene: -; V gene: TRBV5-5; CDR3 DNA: TGTGCCAGCAGCTTGGTAGGGGAACCTAATGAAAAACTGTTTTTT; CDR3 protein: CASSLVGEPNEKLFF
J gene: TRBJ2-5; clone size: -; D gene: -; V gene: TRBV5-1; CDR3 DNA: TGCGCCAGCAGCGCGGACAGAAATCAAGAGACCCAGTACTTC; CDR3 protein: CASSADRNQETQYF
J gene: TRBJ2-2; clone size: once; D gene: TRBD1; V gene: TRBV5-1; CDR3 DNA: TGCGCCAGCAGAAACCAGGGACAGGGATCGTCAGGGGAGCTGTTTTTT; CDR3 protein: CASRNQGQGSSGELFF
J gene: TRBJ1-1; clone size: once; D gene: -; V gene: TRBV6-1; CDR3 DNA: TGTGCCAGCAGTGGGGGCCAGGGGCTTGCTTTCTTT; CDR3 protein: CASSGGQGLAFF
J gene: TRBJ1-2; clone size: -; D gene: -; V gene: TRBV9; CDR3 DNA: TGTGCCAGCAGCGTCGGACAGTGGAGCTACACCTTC; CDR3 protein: CASSVGQWSYTF
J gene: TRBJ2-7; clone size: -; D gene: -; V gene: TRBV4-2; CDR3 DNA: TGTGCCAGCAGCCAAAGGGAGGGGGGCTACGAGCAGTACTTC; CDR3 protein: CASSQREGGYEQYF
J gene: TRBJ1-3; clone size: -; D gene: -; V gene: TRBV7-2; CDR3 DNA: TGTGCCAGCAGCTTATCAGGATCCGGAAACACCATATATTTT; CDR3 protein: CASSLSGSGNTIYF
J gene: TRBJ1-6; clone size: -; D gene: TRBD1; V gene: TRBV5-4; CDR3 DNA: TGTGCCAGCAGCCCGACAGGGAGCTCACCCCTCCACTTT; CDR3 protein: CASSPTGSSPLHF
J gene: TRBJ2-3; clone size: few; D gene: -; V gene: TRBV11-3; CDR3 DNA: TGTGCCACGGGTGGGGACTCAGATACGCAGTATTTT; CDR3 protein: CATGGDSDTQYF
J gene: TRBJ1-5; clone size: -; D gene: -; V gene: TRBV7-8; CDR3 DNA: TGTGCCAGCAGTAAAACGGGACTGAGCAATCAGCCCCAGCATTTT; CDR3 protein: CASSKTGLSNQPQHF
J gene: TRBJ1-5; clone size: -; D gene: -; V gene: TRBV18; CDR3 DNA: TGTGCCAGCTCACTACAACAGGGATTGGAGCCCCAGCATTTT; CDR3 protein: CASSLQQGLEPQHF
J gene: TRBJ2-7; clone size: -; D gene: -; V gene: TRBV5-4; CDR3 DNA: TGTGCCAGCAGCTTGGAGCCCTCGGACGGGAGCCCCTACGAGCAGTACTTC; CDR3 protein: CASSLEPSDGSPYEQYF
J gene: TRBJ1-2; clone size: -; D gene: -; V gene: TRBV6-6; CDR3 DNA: TGTGCCAGCAGTTACCAGCTGGGGCAGGATGGCTACACCTTC; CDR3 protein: CASSYQLGQDGYTF
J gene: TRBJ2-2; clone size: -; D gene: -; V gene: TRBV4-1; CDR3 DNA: TGCGCCAGCAGCCCTTCGAACACCGGGGAGCTGTTTTTT; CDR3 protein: CASSPSNTGELFF
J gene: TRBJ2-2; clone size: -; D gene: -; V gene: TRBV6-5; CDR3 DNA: TGTGCCAGCACCTTTTCAGGGTTCGCGACCGGGGAGCTGTTTTTT; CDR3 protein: CASTFSGFATGELFF
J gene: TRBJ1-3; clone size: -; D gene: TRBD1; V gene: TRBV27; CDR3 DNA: TGTGCCAGCAAGCAGACAGGGTCTGGAAACACCATATATTTT; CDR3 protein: CASKQTGSGNTIYF
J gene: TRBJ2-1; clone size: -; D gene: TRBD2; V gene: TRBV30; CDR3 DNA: TGTGCCTGGAATAGCGGGGGTTACAATGAGCAGTTCTTC; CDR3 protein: CAWNSGGYNEQFF
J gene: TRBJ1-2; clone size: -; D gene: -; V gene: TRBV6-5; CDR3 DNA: TGTGCCAGCAGTTCCCCGGGGGACGGGAACTATGGCTACACCTTC; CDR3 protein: CASSSPGDGNYGYTF
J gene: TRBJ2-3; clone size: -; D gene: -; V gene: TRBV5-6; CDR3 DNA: TGTGCCAGCAGCGCGGACAGAGCTAGCACAGATACGCAGTATTTT; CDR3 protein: CASSADRASTDTQYF
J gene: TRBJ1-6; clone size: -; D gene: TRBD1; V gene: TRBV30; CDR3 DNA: TGTGCCTGGAGCGCGGGACAGGGCTTCAGTTCACCCCTCCACTTT; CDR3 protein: CAWSAGQGFSSPLHF
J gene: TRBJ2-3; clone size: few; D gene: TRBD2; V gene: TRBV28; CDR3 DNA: TGTGCCAGCTCCCTGGGGGCTAGCGGGGCCAGTACGCAGTATTTT; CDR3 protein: CASSLGASGASTQYF
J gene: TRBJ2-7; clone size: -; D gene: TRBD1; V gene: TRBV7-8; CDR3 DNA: TGTGCCAGCAGCCCTAGGGACAGGGCTCACGAGCAGTACTTC; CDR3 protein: CASSPRDRAHEQYF
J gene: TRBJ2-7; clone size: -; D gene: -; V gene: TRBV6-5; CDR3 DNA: TGTGCCAGCACCTCAGGCCCCGAGCAGTACTTC; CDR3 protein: CASTSGPEQYF
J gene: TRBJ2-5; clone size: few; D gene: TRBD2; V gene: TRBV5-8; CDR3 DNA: TGTGCCGCGGAGCGGGGGGGCCCCGGGACCCAGTACTTC; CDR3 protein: CAAERGGPGTQYF
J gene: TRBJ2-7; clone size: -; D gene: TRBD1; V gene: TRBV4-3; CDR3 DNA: TGCGCCAGCAGCCAAGAGGGACAGGGCGTCTACGAGCAGTACTTC; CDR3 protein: CASSQEGQGVYEQYF
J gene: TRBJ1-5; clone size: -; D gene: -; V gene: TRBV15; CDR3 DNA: TGTGCCACCAGCAGAGATCGGGCAGGGGCAGGCAATCAGCCCCAGCATTTT; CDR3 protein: CATSRDRAGAGNQPQHF
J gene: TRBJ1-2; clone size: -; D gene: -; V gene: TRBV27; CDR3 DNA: TGTGCCAGCAGTGTTGGGCAGGACTATGGCTACACCTTC; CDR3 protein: CASSVGQDYGYTF
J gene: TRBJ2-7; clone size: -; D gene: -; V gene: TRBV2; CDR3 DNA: TGTGCCAGCAGTCAACGATTGTCTAGCGACTCCTACGAGCAGTACTTC; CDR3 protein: CASSQRLSSDSYEQYF
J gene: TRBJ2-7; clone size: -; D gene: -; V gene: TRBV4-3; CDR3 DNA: TGCGCCAGCAGCCAAGGCCTTAGCAGCCACGAGCAGTACTTC; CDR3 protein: CASSQGLSSHEQYF
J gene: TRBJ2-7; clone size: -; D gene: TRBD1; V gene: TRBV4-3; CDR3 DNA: TGCGCCAGCAGCCAAGATCGGGACAGCTTGGACGAGCAGTACTTC; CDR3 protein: CASSQDRDSLDEQYF
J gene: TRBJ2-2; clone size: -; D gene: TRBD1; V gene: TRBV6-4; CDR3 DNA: TGTGCCAGCAGTGAAACCCAAGACAGGGCGGAGCTGTTTTTT; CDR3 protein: CASSETQDRAELFF
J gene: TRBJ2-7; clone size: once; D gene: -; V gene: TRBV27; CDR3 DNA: TGTGCCAGCAGTGCCGGCGGAGGTGGATACGAGCAGTACTTC; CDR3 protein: CASSAGGGGYEQYF
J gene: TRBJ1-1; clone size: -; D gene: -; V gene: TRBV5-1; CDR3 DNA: TGCGCCAGCAGCTTGGAGAGGCCCTTGAACACTGAAGCTTTCTTT; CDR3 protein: CASSLERPLNTEAFF
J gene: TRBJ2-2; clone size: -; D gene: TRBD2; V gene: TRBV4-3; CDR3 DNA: TGCGCCAGCAGCCAAGCCCCTGGGAGGGGATCCGGGGAGCTGTTTTTT; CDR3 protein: CASSQAPGRGSGELFF
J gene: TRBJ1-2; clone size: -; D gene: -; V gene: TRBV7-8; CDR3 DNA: TGTGCCAGCAGAGCAACAGGGCAAGCTGGCTACACCTTC; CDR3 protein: CASRATGQAGYTF
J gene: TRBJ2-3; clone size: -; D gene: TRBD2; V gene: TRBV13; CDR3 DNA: TGTGCCAGCAGCTTAGCAGGACTAGCGACCAGAGATACGCAGTATTTT; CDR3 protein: CASSLAGLATRDTQYF
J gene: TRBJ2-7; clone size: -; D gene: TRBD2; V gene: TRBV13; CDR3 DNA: TGTGCCAGCAGCCCCACTAGCGGGGGGTACGAGCAGTACTTC; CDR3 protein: CASSPTSGGYEQYF
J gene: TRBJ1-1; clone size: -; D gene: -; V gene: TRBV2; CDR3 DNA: TGTGCCAGCAGGGCCCAGGGTGGTATGAACACTGAAGCTTTCTTT; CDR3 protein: CASRAQGGMNTEAFF
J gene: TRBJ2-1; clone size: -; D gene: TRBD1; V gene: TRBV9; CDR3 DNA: TGTGCCAGCAGCGGTGGTGGGGGACAGACCTACAATGAGCAGTTCTTC; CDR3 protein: CASSGGGGQTYNEQFF